This is a list of T cell receptor beta chains from one sample in a study of high-grade serous ovarian cancer treatment subgroups. Sequencing used immunoSEQ multiplex PCR; TCRdb keeps in-frame clones, though not all of them. The sample carries approximately 36,000 clones, around 80% recorded once. Sequencing was carried out using tumor tissue. All receptors come from a human donor with high-grade serous ovarian cancer. Both conserved end residues are part of each CDR3. The D gene is left open where the match is weak. Size is stated for part of the rows, as once, few or many counts, or as a class when the clone is expanded.

>TRBJ2-7|NA|TRBV7-2|once
TGTGCCAGCAGCCCCGAGTTGGTCTCTTACGAGCAGTACTTC
CASSPELVSYEQYF
>TRBJ1-1|NA|TRBV19|NA
TGTGCCAGTAGTGTGGGTACAGCGTTGAACACTGAAGCTTTCTTT
CASSVGTALNTEAFF
>TRBJ1-5|NA|TRBV6-6|NA
TGTGCCAGCAGGAGTTGGGTGTGTCAGCCCCAGCATTTT
CASRSWVCQPQHF
>TRBJ2-2|NA|TRBV29-1|NA
TGCAGCGGCACGAACACCGGGGAGCTGTTTTTT
CSGTNTGELFF
>TRBJ1-1|NA|TRBV28|once
TGTGCCAGCAGTCTTCGAAGGACGGGTGAAGCTTTCTTT
CASSLRRTGEAFF
>TRBJ1-5|NA|TRBV7-2|NA
TGTGCCAGCAGCCCGACGGTCGCCGCCAGCCGGCCCCAGCATTTT
CASSPTVAASRPQHF
>TRBJ1-5|NA|TRBV27|NA
TGTGCCAGCAGTTCACACCCCTACCAGCCCCAGCATTTT
CASSSHPYQPQHF
>TRBJ2-7|TRBD2|TRBV5-5|NA
TGTGCCAGCAGCCAGACTAGCGGGATCTTCTACGAGCAGTACTTC
CASSQTSGIFYEQYF
>TRBJ2-1|TRBD1|TRBV5-4|NA
TGTGCCAGCAGCTTTCCAGGGGGTGAGCAGTTCTTC
CASSFPGGEQFF
>TRBJ2-2|NA|TRBV28|NA
TGTGCCAGCAGTTTATCCCCAGGATCCGGGGAGCTGTTTTTT
CASSLSPGSGELFF
>TRBJ1-1|NA|TRBV2|NA
TGTGCCAGCAGACAGGGCGAGTACACTGAAGCTTTCTTT
CASRQGEYTEAFF
>TRBJ2-1|NA|TRBV7-9|once
TGTGCCAGCAGCTTTACGGAGTCATACAATGAGCAGTTCTTC
CASSFTESYNEQFF
>TRBJ2-7|NA|TRBV7-9|NA
TGTGCCAGCAGCCCACCCAGGGGCAGGGGAGGCGAGCAGTACTTC
CASSPPRGRGGEQYF
>TRBJ2-1|TRBD2|TRBV7-6|NA
TGTGCCAGCAGCTTAGCCGGACTAGCGGGAGTACCCAATGAGCAGTTCTTC
CASSLAGLAGVPNEQFF
>TRBJ1-5|NA|TRBV10-3|NA
TGTGCCATCAGTGAGTCTTGGGCGAATCAGCCCCAGCATTTT
CAISESWANQPQHF
>TRBJ1-1|NA|TRBV27|NA
TGTGCCAGCGCAACTGGGGGAATCTCTGAAGCTTTCTTT
CASATGGISEAFF
>TRBJ2-5|NA|TRBV4-1|NA
TGCGCCAGCAGCCAAGATGGAACGGTAAAAGAGACCCAGTACTTC
CASSQDGTVKETQYF
>TRBJ1-4|NA|TRBV15|NA
TGTGCCACCAGCGGCCAAGGACCCTCCAATAATGAAAAACTGTTTTTT
CATSGQGPSNNEKLFF
>TRBJ2-7|TRBD1|TRBV11-2|NA
TGTGCCAGCAGCCCGACAGGGGGTTACGAGCAGTACTTC
CASSPTGGYEQYF
>TRBJ2-1|TRBD2|TRBV27|NA
TGTGCCAGCAGTTTTCGACTAGCGGGGATCAATGAGCAGTTCTTC
CASSFRLAGINEQFF
>TRBJ1-2|TRBD1|TRBV9|NA
TGTGCCAGCAGCGGGGACAGGAATGGCTACACCTTC
CASSGDRNGYTF
>TRBJ2-1|TRBD2|TRBV5-1|NA
TGCGCCAGTACCGGACTAGCGGGAGGGCCTCGTGAGCAGTTCTTC
CASTGLAGGPREQFF
>TRBJ1-6|NA|TRBV14|NA
TGTGCCAGCAGCCAAGTCTTTAATTCACCCCTCCACTTT
CASSQVFNSPLHF
>TRBJ1-2|TRBD1|TRBV5-1|NA
TGCGCCAGCAGCTTGGTGCCCGTAGTATTATTACAGGGGGGCTATGGCTACACCTTC
CASSLVPVVLLQGGYGYTF
>TRBJ1-2|TRBD1|TRBV27|NA
TGTGCCAGCAGGCCTAGGGACAGAAACTATGGCTACACCTTC
CASRPRDRNYGYTF
>TRBJ2-7|TRBD1|TRBV28|NA
TGTGCCAGCAGACTGACAGGGGCCGAGCAGTACTTC
CASRLTGAEQYF
>TRBJ1-2|NA|TRBV4-3|NA
TGCGCCAGCAGCCAAGCGAGGGCAACCGGGGGCTACACCTTC
CASSQARATGGYTF
>TRBJ2-7|NA|TRBV28|NA
TGTGCCAGTCACCCCGGAGGCTACGAGCAGTACTTC
CASHPGGYEQYF
>TRBJ1-5|NA|TRBV27|NA
TGTGCCAGCGGAAAGAACGGCATAAATCAGCCCCAGCATTTT
CASGKNGINQPQHF
>TRBJ2-1|TRBD2|TRBV7-3|once
TGTGCCAGCAGCCCGACTAGCGCCGACAATGAGCAGTTCTTC
CASSPTSADNEQFF
>TRBJ2-3|TRBD1|TRBV27|NA
TGTGCCAGCAGTTTAAAGGGCAGGGGGCACCAAGGGCAGTATTTT
CASSLKGRGHQGQYF
>TRBJ1-1|NA|TRBV14|NA
TGTGCCAGCAGCCAAGAACGCAACAGGATGAACACTGAAGCTTTCTTT
CASSQERNRMNTEAFF
>TRBJ2-7|NA|TRBV2|NA
TGTGCCAGCAGACACCCAAGGGGAGCCTTCTCCTACGAGCAGTACTTC
CASRHPRGAFSYEQYF
>TRBJ1-1|NA|TRBV10-2|NA
TGCGCCAGCAGCCAAGTCGGCTACACTGAAGCTTTCTTT
CASSQVGYTEAFF
>TRBJ1-5|NA|TRBV4-3|NA
TGCGCCAGCAGCCCTGACCCGAATCAGCCCCAGCATTTT
CASSPDPNQPQHF
>TRBJ2-7|NA|TRBV5-1|NA
TGCGCCAGCAGTATAGACCGGAACGAGCAGTACTTC
CASSIDRNEQYF
>TRBJ1-3|NA|TRBV2|NA
TGTGCCAGCAGTTTTGACAGGCCTCGCTCTGGAAACACCATATATTTT
CASSFDRPRSGNTIYF
>TRBJ1-1|TRBD1|TRBV4-1|NA
TGCGCCAGCAGCCAAGTCGGGCAGGGGGCAGGAACTGAAGCTTTCTTT
CASSQVGQGAGTEAFF
>TRBJ2-5|NA|TRBV7-2|few
TGTGCCAGCAGCTTAGACCCACAGGGTGGGACCCAGTACTTC
CASSLDPQGGTQYF
>TRBJ2-1|NA|TRBV7-3|NA
TGTGCCAGCAGCTCCCGACCCACCGGGGGACACTCCTACAATGAGCAGTTCTTC
CASSSRPTGGHSYNEQFF
>TRBJ2-5|NA|TRBV7-7|few
TGTGCCAGCAGCCCGGGAGAGACCCAGTACTTC
CASSPGETQYF
>TRBJ1-4|TRBD1|TRBV28|once
TGTGCCAGCAGTCCAGGGGGACAGGCTAGAAGACGTGAAAAACTGTTTTTT
CASSPGGQARRREKLFF
>TRBJ2-5|NA|TRBV4-2|NA
TGTGCCAGCAGCCGATCGCAGGGAGGAGGACAAGAGACCCAGTACTTC
CASSRSQGGGQETQYF
>TRBJ2-7|TRBD2|TRBV28|NA
TGTGCCAGCAGCTTGGGACTAGCGGCCTACGAGCAGTACTTC
CASSLGLAAYEQYF
>TRBJ2-3|NA|TRBV7-3|NA
TGTGCCAGCAGCCGGACTAGCACAGATACGCAGTATTTT
CASSRTSTDTQYF
>TRBJ2-1|TRBD1|TRBV5-4|NA
TGTGCCAGCAGCCAGGACAGGGGTAATGAGCAGTTCTTC
CASSQDRGNEQFF
>TRBJ1-1|NA|TRBV6-5|NA
TGTGCCAGCAGTTGGGAGGGGGTCGGCACTGAAGCTTTCTTT
CASSWEGVGTEAFF
>TRBJ1-2|NA|TRBV7-6|NA
TGTGCCAGCAGCCAGGGGTGGGCTTATGGCTACACCTTC
CASSQGWAYGYTF
>TRBJ2-3|NA|TRBV19|NA
TGTGCCAGTAAGGAGGGGCCCCGCACAGATACGCAGTATTTT
CASKEGPRTDTQYF
>TRBJ2-1|NA|TRBV4-3|NA
TGCGCCAGCAGCCAATGGGCGGGAAGGGTCAATGAGCAGTTCTTC
CASSQWAGRVNEQFF
>TRBJ2-7|NA|TRBV5-5|once
TGTGCCAGCAGCTGGGGACCCGGGGAGCAGTACTTC
CASSWGPGEQYF
>TRBJ2-2|NA|TRBV19|NA
TGTGCCACTCTCCCCCGCGACACCGGGGAGCTGTTTTTT
CATLPRDTGELFF
>TRBJ1-1|NA|TRBV28|NA
TGTGCCAGCAGTTTTCGGGTATCGGGTAGAGCTTTCTTT
CASSFRVSGRAFF
>TRBJ2-7|NA|TRBV7-8|NA
TGTGCCAGCAGCTTAACAGGGAGGGCCTTTAAGAACGAGCAGTACTTC
CASSLTGRAFKNEQYF
>TRBJ1-5|NA|TRBV2|few
TGTGCCAGCAGTCACGACACCCGAAGCAATCAGCCCCAGCATTTT
CASSHDTRSNQPQHF
>TRBJ2-3|NA|TRBV7-9|NA
TGTGCCAGCAGCTTAGTGGGGGGTACCGGGACTAGCACAGATACGCAGTATTTT
CASSLVGGTGTSTDTQYF
>TRBJ1-3|NA|TRBV7-2|once
TGTGCCAGCAGCTTAACCACAGGAAACACCATATATTTT
CASSLTTGNTIYF
>TRBJ2-5|NA|TRBV27|NA
TGTGCCAGCAGTCCAGACCTACGGACAAGCACCCTTTATCAAGAGACCCAGTACTTC
CASSPDLRTSTLYQETQYF
>TRBJ2-5|NA|TRBV14|NA
TGTGCCAGCAGCCAAGGGCAAGGGACCCAGTACTTC
CASSQGQGTQYF
>TRBJ2-7|NA|TRBV18|NA
TGTGCCAGCTCACCGAACAGGGTGAAAGGTCGCGAGCAGTACTTC
CASSPNRVKGREQYF